This T cell receptor (beta chain) was identified during a study of cytomegalovirus exposure and HLA in healthy donors. Turning to the study itself: A data release that came early held tens of millions of unique TCRs from HLA-typed donors. Study findings and constraints: There were a few CMV-associated chains whose specificity for CMV antigens was confirmed in vitro.

The PCR employed 60 Vbeta primers together with 13 Jbeta primers. Profiled with immunoSEQ multiplex PCR; TCRdb holds only in-frame clones, not every one. Found here are around 200,000 clones, about 86% of them singletons; the top ten hold roughly 0.33%. Points on this clone: Its antigen is unknown.

Donors consisted of healthy bone marrow donors. Sampled while nominally healthy, donors likely had unrecorded immune exposures. This CDR3 spans 15 amino acids. CDR1 and CDR2 (germline): KGHSH, LQKENI. Deletions cut 3 bases from V and 5 bases from J, with 16 bases between. The sequencing sample was made of PBMCs. The clonotype originates from a woman aged 25 to 39 in good health and CMV-seronegative. The chain links TRBV18 to TRBJ2-5, with D perhaps matching TRBD2 (6 bases). CDR3 in DNA: TGTGCCAGCTCACCCCCCGGGCGGGGAATGGAGACCCAGTACTTC. This encodes CASSPPGRGMETQYF.